This T cell receptor (beta chain) emerged from a study of blood T cell repertoires in COVID-19. Study information: The study drew acute and convalescent COVID-19 samples from the United States, Italy and Spain.

In the source study's methods: Scientists estimated how many nucleated cells there were by amplifying reference gene primers. Generated by immunoSEQ multiplex PCR, the TCRdb table keeps only in-frame clones and is missing some. V, J and clone size were drawn from that table, and D and trimming were deduced from the DNA. This table has under 300,000 clones, 88% appearing once. Germline values: CDR1 MNHNS, CDR2 SASEGT. This CDR3 spans 14 amino acids. V lost 6 bases and J lost 9; bases outside the gene matches: 6. This sequence originates from a woman in her thirties or forties who had recovered from COVID-19. V and J are TRBV6-1 and TRBJ1-6, with TRBD1 matching over 9 bases. Source material: peripheral blood. CDR3 region: CASRLQGALSPLHF. The CDR3 DNA reads as TGTGCCAGCAGGCTACAGGGGGCGCTTTCACCCCTCCACTTT.